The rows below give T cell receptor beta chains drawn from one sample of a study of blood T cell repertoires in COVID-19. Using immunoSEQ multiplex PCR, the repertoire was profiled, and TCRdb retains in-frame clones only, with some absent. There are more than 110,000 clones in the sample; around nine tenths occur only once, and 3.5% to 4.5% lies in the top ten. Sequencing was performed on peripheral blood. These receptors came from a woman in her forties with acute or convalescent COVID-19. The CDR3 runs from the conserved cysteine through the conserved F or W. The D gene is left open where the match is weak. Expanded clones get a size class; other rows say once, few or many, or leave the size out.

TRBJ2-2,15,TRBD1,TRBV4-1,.,TGCGCCAGCAGCCAAGAAGGACAGGTCGGCGGGGAGCTGTTTTTT,CASSQEGQVGGELFF
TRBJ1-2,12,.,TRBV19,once,TGTGCCAGTAGTGAAAGCTACTATGGCTACACCTTC,CASSESYYGYTF
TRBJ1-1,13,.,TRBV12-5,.,TGTGCTAGTGGCCTAGGAGTGAACACTGAAGCTTTCTTT,CASGLGVNTEAFF
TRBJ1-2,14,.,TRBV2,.,TGTGCCAGCAGTCTAACGAGGAAAGCCTATGGCTACACCTTC,CASSLTRKAYGYTF
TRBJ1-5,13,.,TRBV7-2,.,TGTGCCAGCAGCTTAATCGCGGATCAGCCCCAGCATTTT,CASSLIADQPQHF
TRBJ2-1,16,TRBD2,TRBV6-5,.,TGTGCCAGCAGTTACTCCTATAGGCTAGCGGCCAATGAGCAGTTCTTC,CASSYSYRLAANEQFF
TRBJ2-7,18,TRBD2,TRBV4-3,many,TGCGCCAGCAGCCAAGATCCTAGCGGGGGCCTTAGCTCCTACGAGCAGTACTTC,CASSQDPSGGLSSYEQYF
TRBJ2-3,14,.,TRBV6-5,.,TGTGCCAGCAGTTACAGGAGGGAAGGAGATACGCAGTATTTT,CASSYRREGDTQYF
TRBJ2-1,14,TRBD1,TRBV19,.,TGTGCCAGTAGTCCCCCGGGACAGGGGGATGAGCAGTTCTTC,CASSPPGQGDEQFF
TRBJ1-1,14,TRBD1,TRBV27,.,TGTGCCAGCAGCTTGAGACAGGGAAACACTGAAGCTTTCTTT,CASSLRQGNTEAFF
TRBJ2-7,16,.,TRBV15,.,TGTGCCACCAGCAGAGATCTTGGCGGGTCCTCCTACGAGCAGTACTTC,CATSRDLGGSSYEQYF
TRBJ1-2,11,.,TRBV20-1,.,TGCAGCCTTGAACAGGTCTATGGCTACACCTTC,CSLEQVYGYTF
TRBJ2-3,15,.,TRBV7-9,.,TGTGCCAGCAGTCCCTCTATAGGGGGGGTAGATACGCAGTATTTT,CASSPSIGGVDTQYF
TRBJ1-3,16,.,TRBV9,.,TGTGCCAGCAGCGTAGATCCGGGAACCTCTGGAAACACCATATATTTT,CASSVDPGTSGNTIYF
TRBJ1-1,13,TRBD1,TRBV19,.,TGTGCCAGTAGTAGAGACAGGGAGGGGCAAGCTTTCTTT,CASSRDREGQAFF
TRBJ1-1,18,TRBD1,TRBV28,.,TGTGCCAGCCGAACGGGTGCAGGGGGCATGGCCGTTGTCACTGAAGCTTTCTTT,CASRTGAGGMAVVTEAFF
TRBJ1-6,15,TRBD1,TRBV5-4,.,TGTGCCAGCAGCCCAGGGGGCCTTTATAATTCACCCCTCCACTTT,CASSPGGLYNSPLHF
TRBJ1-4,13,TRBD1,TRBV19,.,TGTGCCAGTAGTACTGAGACAGGGCGAAAACTGTTTTTT,CASSTETGRKLFF
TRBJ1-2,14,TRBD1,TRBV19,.,TGTGCCAGTAGTCGACAGGGGACAAACTATGGCTACACCTTC,CASSRQGTNYGYTF
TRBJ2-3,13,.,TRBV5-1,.,TGCGCCAGCAGCTTCCCGGGGGAAGATACGCAGTATTTT,CASSFPGEDTQYF
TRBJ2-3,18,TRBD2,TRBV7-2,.,TGTGCCAGCAGCGCCCCGGGACTAGCGGGGGCGCGCACAGATACGCAGTATTTT,CASSAPGLAGARTDTQYF
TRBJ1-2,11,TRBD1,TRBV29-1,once,TGCAGCGCATCCACAGGGGCTGGCTACACCTTC,CSASTGAGYTF
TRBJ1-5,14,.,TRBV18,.,TGTGCCAGCTCCCTACAGAGGGGGAATCAGCCCCAGCATTTT,CASSLQRGNQPQHF
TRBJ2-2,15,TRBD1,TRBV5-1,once,TGCGCCAGCAGCCCTGGGACAGCTAACACCGGGGAGCTGTTTTTT,CASSPGTANTGELFF
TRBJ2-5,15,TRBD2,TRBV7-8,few,TGTGCCAGCAGCTCGGGACTAGCGGGGTCAAAGACCCAGTACTTC,CASSSGLAGSKTQYF
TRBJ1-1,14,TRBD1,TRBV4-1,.,TGCGCCAGCAGGTCCACAGGGGGGTACACTGAAGCTTTCTTT,CASRSTGGYTEAFF
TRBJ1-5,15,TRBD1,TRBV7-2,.,TGTGCCAGCAGCTTAGACCGGGACAGAAATCAGCCCCAGCATTTT,CASSLDRDRNQPQHF
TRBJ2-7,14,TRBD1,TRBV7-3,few,TGTGCCAGCAGCACCGGACAGGGAACCTACGAGCAGTACTTC,CASSTGQGTYEQYF
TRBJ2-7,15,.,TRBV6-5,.,TGTGCCAGCAACCTCCATTTCCGAGAAGCATACGAGCAGTACTTC,CASNLHFREAYEQYF
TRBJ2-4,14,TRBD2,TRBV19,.,TGTGCCAGTAGTATTGCGGGGGGCAAAAACATTCAGTACTTC,CASSIAGGKNIQYF
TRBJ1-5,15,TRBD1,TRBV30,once,TGTGCCTGGAGTAAAGACAGGGGTGGCAATCAGCCCCAGCATTTT,CAWSKDRGGNQPQHF
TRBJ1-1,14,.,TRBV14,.,TGTGCCAGCAGCCAAGGAGTCCTGCCCACTGAAGCTTTCTTT,CASSQGVLPTEAFF
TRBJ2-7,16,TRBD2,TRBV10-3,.,TGTGCCATCAGGGGGACTAGCGGGAGGACCTCCTACGAGCAGTACTTC,CAIRGTSGRTSYEQYF
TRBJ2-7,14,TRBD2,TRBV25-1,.,TGTGCCAGCAGTGGACTAGCGAGCTCCTACGAGCAGTACTTC,CASSGLASSYEQYF
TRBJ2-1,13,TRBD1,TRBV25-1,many,TGTGCCACCGCGAGTACAGGGGTCAATGAGCAGTTCTTC,CATASTGVNEQFF
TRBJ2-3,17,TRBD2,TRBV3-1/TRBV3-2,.,TGTGCCAGCAGCCCGCTAATTAGCGGGGGGTCCACAGATACGCAGTATTTT,CASSPLISGGSTDTQYF
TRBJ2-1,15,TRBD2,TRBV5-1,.,TGCGCCAGCAGCTTGGACCTAGCGGGGTCCAATGAGCAGTTCTTC,CASSLDLAGSNEQFF
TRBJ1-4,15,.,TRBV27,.,TGTGCCAGCAGTTTAATTTCCCAGGTACAGGAAAAACTGTTTTTT,CASSLISQVQEKLFF
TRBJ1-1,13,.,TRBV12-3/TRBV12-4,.,TGTGCCAGCAGTGGCGGGTCTAACACTGAAGCTTTCTTT,CASSGGSNTEAFF
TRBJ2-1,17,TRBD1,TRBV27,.,TGTGCCAGCAGTTTTGCCTCCGGGACAGGGGGCATCAATGAGCAGTTCTTC,CASSFASGTGGINEQFF
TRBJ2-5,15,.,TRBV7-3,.,TGTGCCAGCAGCTTAAGTGGGGGGGCGGATGAGACCCAGTACTTC,CASSLSGGADETQYF
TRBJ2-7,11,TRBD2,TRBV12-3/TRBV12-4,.,TGTGCCAGCGGGGGGGGAAGCGAGCAGTACTTC,CASGGGSEQYF
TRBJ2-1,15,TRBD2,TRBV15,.,TGTGCCACCCATTGGAGCGGGAGGGGGGACAATGAGCAGTTCTTC,CATHWSGRGDNEQFF
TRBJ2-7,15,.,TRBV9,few,TGTGCCAGCAGCGCCTCAGGGGTAGGCTCCTACGAGCAGTACTTC,CASSASGVGSYEQYF
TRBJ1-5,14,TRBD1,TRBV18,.,TGTGCCAGCTCAGCGACAGGGGCCGTACAGCCCCAGCATTTT,CASSATGAVQPQHF
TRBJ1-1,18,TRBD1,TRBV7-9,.,TGTGCCAGCAGCTTAGGGTTGGGACAGGGGGCGGTGAACACTGAAGCTTTCTTT,CASSLGLGQGAVNTEAFF
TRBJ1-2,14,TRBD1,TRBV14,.,TGTGCCAGCAGCCCAGCGGACAGGGTGGGTGGCTACACCTTC,CASSPADRVGGYTF
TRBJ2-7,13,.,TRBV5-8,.,TGTGCCAGCAGCCGGGACAACTCCTACGAGCAGTACTTC,CASSRDNSYEQYF
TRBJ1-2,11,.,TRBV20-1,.,TGCAGTGCTACAGGGGAATGGAGCTACACCTTC,CSATGEWSYTF
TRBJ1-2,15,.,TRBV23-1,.,TGCGCCAGCAGTCAATCTCGTAACAGGTCTTATGGCTACACCTTC,CASSQSRNRSYGYTF
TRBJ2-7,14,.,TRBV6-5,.,TGTGCCAGCAGCCTGGGGGGGGCCTCCTACGAGCAGTACTTC,CASSLGGASYEQYF
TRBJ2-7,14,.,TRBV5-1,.,TGCGCCAGCAGCCCCTGGGACTCTGGAAACGAGCAGTACTTC,CASSPWDSGNEQYF
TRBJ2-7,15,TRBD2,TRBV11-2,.,TGTGCCAGCAGCTTAGAGGTTAGCGGGACCTACGAGCAGTACTTC,CASSLEVSGTYEQYF
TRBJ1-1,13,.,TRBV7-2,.,TGTGCCAGCAGCGAGGCTCCGAACACTGAAGCTTTCTTT,CASSEAPNTEAFF
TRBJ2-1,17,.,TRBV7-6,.,TGTGCCAGCAGCCCCAGGCCAGGGGCCTCTACATACAATGAGCAGTTCTTC,CASSPRPGASTYNEQFF